A single sample gave rise to the 22 T cell receptor beta chains below, sequenced in a study of blood T cell repertoires in COVID-19. Profiled with immunoSEQ multiplex PCR; TCRdb holds only in-frame clones, not every one. The sample carries 80,000 or so clones, roughly 86% recorded once. Sequenced sample: peripheral blood. Source of these receptors: a woman in her sixties with acute or convalescent COVID-19.

The V and J genes are TRBV4-2 and TRBJ2-7; D is undetermined. Germline V gene data show CDR1 as LGHNA and CDR2 as YNFKEQ. The CDR3 consists of 14 residues. V was shortened by 1 base and J by 9 bases, with 16 bases between the two germline ends. The CDR3 protein is CASSQGSEERGQYF. CDR3 bases: TGTGCCAGCAGCCAAGGGTCAGAAGAACGCGGGCAGTACTTC.

This clone has a handful of counts. Here the CDR3 reads CASSPEQRHSETYEQYF. CDR3 nucleotides: TGTGCCAGCAGCCCAGAACAAAGGCATAGCGAGACCTACGAGCAGTACTTC. This chain links TRBV5-5 with TRBJ2-7; maybe TRBD2 (5 bases). The CDR3 consists of 17 residues. The ends were cut back, 4 bases at V and 2 bases at J, with 22 bases in the middle. Germline V gene sequence: CDR1 SGHKS, CDR2 YYEKEE (reference sequence). Full variable domain (rest looked up from reference TRBV5-5 and TRBJ2-7): DAGVTQSPTHLIKTRGQQVTLRCSPISGHKSVSWYQQVLGQGPQFIFQYYEKEERGRGNFPDRFSARQFPNYSSELNVNALLLGDSALYLCASSPEQRHSETYEQYFGPGTRLTVT.

This clone has only a few counts. The chain has TRBV6-2 or TRBV6-3 and TRBJ2-7, with a possible D match to TRBD2 (7 bases). Germline V gives CDR1 MNHEY, CDR2 SVGEGT. Trimming stripped 2 bases from V and 2 bases from J, with 10 bases between. The CDR3 loop spans 14 amino acids. The CDR3 sequence: CASSYGGAPYEQYF. DNA for the CDR3: TGTGCCAGCAGTTACGGGGGGGCCCCCTACGAGCAGTACTTC.

The DNA of the CDR3 is TGTGCCAGCAGATTCCGGGACAGGGTCGGCGAGCAGTACTTC. It is translated as CASRFRDRVGEQYF. The rearrangement links TRBV28 to TRBJ2-7, with TRBD1 matching over 9 bases. Germline CDR1 reads MDHEN; CDR2 reads SYDVKM. The CDR3 sequence is 14 residues long. Trimming at V came to 6 bases and at J to 6 bases, leaving 9 bases not matched to a gene. The variable domain in full, with the rest retrieved from reference TRBV28 and TRBJ2-7, is DVKVTQSSRYLVKRTGEKVFLECVQDMDHENMFWYRQDPGLGLRLIYFSYDVKMKEKGDIPEGYSVSREKKERFSLILESASTNQTSMYLCASRFRDRVGEQYFGPGTRLTVT.

A single count supports this clone. This rearrangement joins TRBV28 to TRBJ2-1; D possibly corresponds to TRBD2 (6 bases). Trimming took off 1 base at V and 3 bases at J, with 10 bases between the two ends. The CDR3 spans 15 residues. CDR1 and CDR2 from the germline V gene are MDHEN and SYDVKM. The CDR3 region has the DNA TGTGCCAGCAGTTTATATGGCGGGATCTACAATGAGCAGTTCTTC. Translation gives CASSLYGGIYNEQFF.

The chain is built from TRBV9 and TRBJ2-1; D perhaps matches TRBD2 (5 bases). Germline V gene data show CDR1 as SGDLS and CDR2 as YYNGEE. This CDR3 contains 16 residues. V lost 0 bases and J lost 8, with 18 bases in between. The CDR3 bases are TGTGCCAGCAGCGTAGGGGCTAGCCGCCTATTCGATGAGCAGTTCTTC. Translation: CASSVGASRLFDEQFF.

The rearrangement joins TRBV5-4 to TRBJ2-4, with 16 bases fitting TRBD2. The CDR3 totals 20 residues. V was pared by 0 bases and J by 1 base, with 7 bases of the junction left unmatched. Germline lookup yields CDR1 SGHNT and CDR2 YYREEE (reference sequence). The CDR3 sequence is CASSLGPGLAGGGAKNIQYF. Written as DNA, the CDR3 is TGTGCCAGCAGCTTGGGCCCGGGACTAGCGGGAGGGGGGGCCAAAAACATTCAGTACTTC.

This chain joins TRBV6-2 or TRBV6-3 and TRBJ2-5, with 7 nucleotides matching TRBD1. The CDR3 sequence is 17 residues long. Germline lookup yields CDR1 MNHEY and CDR2 SVGEGT. The J segment lost 4 bases and the V segment lost 5 bases, leaving 16 bases of the junction unmatched. DNA of the CDR3: TGTGCCAGCAGTCTCCCTGGGGCAGGACAGGAGCGAGAGACCCAGTACTTC. It codes for CASSLPGAGQERETQYF.

The rearrangement joins TRBV5-4 to TRBJ1-2, with TRBD1 identical over 7 bases. CDR1 and CDR2 (germline): SGHNT, YYREEE (reference sequence). V gave up 1 base and J gave up 7 bases; unmatched junction bases: 10. CDR3 size: 15 residues. The CDR3, as DNA: TGTGCCAGCAGCTTGCCCGGACAGGCCCTTGGTGGCTACACCTTC. This translates into CASSLPGQALGGYTF.

The chain recombines TRBV5-6 with TRBJ1-4, with TRBD1 matching over 9 bases. Per germline, CDR1 SGHDT and CDR2 YYEEEE. The CDR3 is made up of 14 amino acids. V gave up 3 bases and J gave up 6 bases; unmatched junction bases: 3. CDR3 DNA: TGTGCCAGCAGCTCGGACAGGGGTGATGAAAAACTGTTTTTT. Encoded protein: CASSSDRGDEKLFF.

The rearrangement joins TRBV12-3 or TRBV12-4 to TRBJ2-7; 8 positions agree with TRBD1. Trimming took 10 bases from V and 4 from J; bases not matched to a gene: 6. CDR3 length: 12 amino acids. CDR3 sequence reads: CATQGADYEQYF. The CDR3 bases are TGTGCCACCCAGGGGGCGGATTACGAGCAGTACTTC.

This rearrangement joins TRBV28 to TRBJ2-3; perhaps TRBD2 as D (6 bases). The CDR3 is 16 residues long. Trimming stripped 2 bases from V and 2 bases from J, with 14 bases between. Germline V gene sequence: CDR1 MDHEN, CDR2 SYDVKM. The CDR3 region is CASSLARVADTDTQYF. The CDR3 nucleotides are TGTGCCAGCAGTTTAGCCCGGGTAGCGGACACAGATACGCAGTATTTT.

The V call is TRBV27, the J call TRBJ2-7; possibly TRBD2 for D (6 bases). CDR3 length: 16 residues. Germline CDR1 and CDR2: MNHEY and SMNVEV (reference sequence). The ends were cut back, 2 bases at V and 4 bases at J, with 18 bases in the middle. The CDR3 nucleotides read TGTGCCAGCAGTTTACGAGTCAGGGAGGTGTTTTACGAGCAGTACTTC. Translation gives CASSLRVREVFYEQYF.

The J gene is TRBJ1-2, the V gene TRBV7-2; D uncertain. This CDR3 contains 14 residues. V dropped 1 base and J dropped 6 bases, with 12 bases sitting between them. Germline CDR1 and CDR2: SGHTA and FQGNSA. The DNA for the CDR3 is TGTGCCAGCAGCTTAGGGTACATATCTCATGGCTACACCTTC. Translation: CASSLGYISHGYTF.

This clone was observed a single time. The chain uses TRBV19 and TRBJ1-6, with TRBD1 matching over 9 bases. Germline V gives CDR1 LNHDA, CDR2 SQIVND (reference sequence). The CDR3 runs to 14 residues. Trimming took 7 bases from V and 7 from J; bases not matched to a gene: 5. The DNA of the CDR3 is TGTGCCAGTACCTTACAGGGGGCAAATTCACCCCTCCACTTT. Residues: CASTLQGANSPLHF. The whole variable domain, filled in from reference TRBV19 and TRBJ1-6, reads DGGITQSPKYLFRKEGQNVTLSCEQNLNHDAMYWYRQDPGQGLRLIYYSQIVNDFQKGDIAEGYSVSREKKESFPLTVTSAQKNPTAFYLCASTLQGANSPLHFGNGTRLTVT.

The chain couples TRBV5-6 to TRBJ2-2; no reliable D call. The CDR3 totals 17 residues. The V and J ends lost 4 bases and 3 bases respectively, with 19 bases between them. The germline V gene has CDR1 SGHDT and CDR2 YYEEEE. Here the CDR3 reads CASSPKSLELDTGELFF. The CDR3 DNA reads as TGTGCCAGCAGCCCCAAGAGCTTGGAGCTGGACACCGGGGAGCTGTTTTTT. The variable domain in full, completed from reference TRBV5-6 and TRBJ2-2, reads DAGVTQSPTHLIKTRGQQVTLRCSPKSGHDTVSWYQQALGQGPQFIFQYYEEEERQRGNFPDRFSGHQFPNYSSELNVNALLLGDSALYLCASSPKSLELDTGELFFGEGSRLTVL.

The chain has TRBV19 and TRBJ1-5, with D perhaps TRBD1 (5 bases). V lost 3 bases and J 7 bases, leaving 13 bases between the germline ends. Germline V gene sequence: CDR1 LNHDA, CDR2 SQIVND (reference sequence). CDR3 length equals 14 residues. The CDR3 region has the DNA TGTGCCAGTAGTATGGGTTCGGGGGTGCAGCCCCAGCATTTT. This codes for CASSMGSGVQPQHF. The full variable domain, its missing parts supplied by reference TRBV19 and TRBJ1-5, is DGGITQSPKYLFRKEGQNVTLSCEQNLNHDAMYWYRQDPGQGLRLIYYSQIVNDFQKGDIAEGYSVSREKKESFPLTVTSAQKNPTAFYLCASSMGSGVQPQHFGDGTRLSIL.

The chain recombines TRBV9 with TRBJ2-2; 9 bases are shared with TRBD2. Germline V lookup: CDR1 SGDLS, CDR2 YYNGEE. The V segment lost 6 bases and the J segment 7 bases; nucleotides outside the gene matches: 7. The CDR3 sequence is 14 residues long. DNA of the CDR3: TGTGCCAGCAAGGCGGGAGGGCCGATCGGGGAGCTGTTTTTT. This sequence encodes CASKAGGPIGELFF.

V gene TRBV27 combines with J gene TRBJ2-7; a possible D gene is TRBD2 (5 bases). In germline, CDR1 is MNHEY, CDR2 SMNVEV (reference sequence). CDR3 length: 14 amino acids. Between the trimmed V and J ends, which lost 3 bases and 2 bases, there was a span of 11 bases. The CDR3 DNA sequence: TGTGCCAGCAGTTTTGGTCGGGAAACCTACGAGCAGTACTTC. This sequence encodes CASSFGRETYEQYF.

The rearrangement joins TRBV5-4 to TRBJ2-3, with 7 bases lining up with TRBD1. Looked up from germline, CDR1 is SGHNT and CDR2 is YYREEE (reference sequence). V shed 5 bases and J 1 base; nucleotides not matched to a gene: 7. This CDR3 is 15 amino acids long. The CDR3, as DNA: TGTGCCAGCAGTTATGACAGGGTAGGCACAGATACGCAGTATTTT. Amino acid sequence: CASSYDRVGTDTQYF.

V gene TRBV7-3 combines with J gene TRBJ2-7; 8 bases match TRBD2. Trimming cost V 1 base and J 3 bases; bases outside gene matches: 5. There are 15 residues in the CDR3. Looked up from germline, CDR1 is SGHTA and CDR2 is FQGTGA. The CDR3 region has the DNA TGTGCCAGCAGCTTAAATAGCCGGGGGGGCTACGAGCAGTACTTC. This translates into CASSLNSRGGYEQYF. Supplemented by reference TRBV7-3 and TRBJ2-7, the full variable domain reads GAGVSQTPSNKVTEKGKYVELRCDPISGHTALYWYRQSLGQGPEFLIYFQGTGAADDSGLPNDRFFAVRPEGSVSTLKIQRTERGDSAVYLCASSLNSRGGYEQYFGPGTRLTVT.

This clone was detected once. V is TRBV28 and J is TRBJ2-1, with 9 bases matching TRBD1. V was clipped by 7 bases and J by 6 bases; unmatched bases: 13. CDR1 is MDHEN and CDR2 is SYDVKM in the germline V gene. The CDR3 is 16 residues long. CDR3 sequence (DNA): TGTGCCAGCAACCCCCCGGGACAGGGAATCGGCAATGAGCAGTTCTTC. Encoded protein: CASNPPGQGIGNEQFF.